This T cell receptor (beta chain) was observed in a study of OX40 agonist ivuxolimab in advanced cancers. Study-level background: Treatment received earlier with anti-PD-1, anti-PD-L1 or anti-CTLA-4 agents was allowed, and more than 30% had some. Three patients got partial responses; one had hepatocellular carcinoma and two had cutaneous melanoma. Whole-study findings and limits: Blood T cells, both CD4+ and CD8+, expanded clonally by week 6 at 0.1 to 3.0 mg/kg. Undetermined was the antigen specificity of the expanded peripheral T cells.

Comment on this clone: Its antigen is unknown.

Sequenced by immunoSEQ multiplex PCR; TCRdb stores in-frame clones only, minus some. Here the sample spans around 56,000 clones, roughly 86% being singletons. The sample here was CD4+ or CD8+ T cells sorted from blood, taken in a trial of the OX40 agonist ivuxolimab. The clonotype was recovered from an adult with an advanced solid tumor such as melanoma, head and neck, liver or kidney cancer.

This CDR3 is CASSLRGQGNQPQHF. The DNA of the CDR3 is TGTGCCAGCAGCTTGAGGGGACAGGGCAATCAGCCCCAGCATTTT. This sequence joins TRBV5-4 and TRBJ1-5, with 8 bases lining up with TRBD1. Germline V lookup: CDR1 SGHNT, CDR2 YYREEE (reference sequence). The length of the CDR3 is 15 residues. V lost 1 base and J lost 2; bases outside the gene matches: 2. Combining the CDR3 with reference TRBV5-4 and TRBJ1-5 gives the whole variable domain ETGVTQSPTHLIKTRGQQVTLRCSSQSGHNTVSWYQQALGQGPQFIFQYYREEENGRGNFPPRFSGLQFPNYSSELNVNALELDDSALYLCASSLRGQGNQPQHFGDGTRLSIL.